This T cell receptor (beta chain) was documented in a study of technical replicates of blood from a handful of donors. Here immunoSEQ multiplex PCR was the method, and the copy in TCRdb shows in-frame clones only, minus some. The sample has roughly 80,000 clones; approximately 91% are singletons. V dropped 6 bases and J dropped 1; count of bases not matched to a gene: 4. CDR1 and CDR2 (germline): MNHNS, SASEGT. There are 14 residues in the CDR3. The J gene is TRBJ2-3, the V gene TRBV6-1; 7 nucleotides agree with TRBD1. Input material: T cells isolated from PBMCs. This sequence was found in a human donor in good health. CDR3 loop: CASRGQIGTDTQYF. DNA of the CDR3: TGTGCCAGCAGGGGACAGATAGGCACAGATACGCAGTATTTT.